This T cell receptor beta chain comes out of a study of cytomegalovirus exposure and HLA in healthy donors. PCR used 60 Vbeta primers and 13 Jbeta primers. Measured with immunoSEQ multiplex PCR; TCRdb has only the in-frame clones, and not every one. The sample has 140,000 to 150,000 clones, over 60% seen once. As for the donors, each was a healthy bone marrow donor. This CDR3 region has 16 residues. Per germline, CDR1 SGHDT and CDR2 YYEEEE. V lost 0 bases and J lost 4; bases outside the gene matches: 7. The TCR sequence derives from a woman aged 60-70 years in good health and CMV-seronegative. Sample: PBMCs. This chain connects TRBV5-6 to TRBJ2-5; 9 bases fit TRBD2. The chain's CDR3 is CASSLVAGGPRETQYF. The CDR3 nucleotides are TGTGCCAGCAGCTTGGTTGCGGGGGGGCCTCGAGAGACCCAGTACTTC.